A selection of T cell receptor beta chains follows, all from one sample in a study of T cells in Graves' hyperthyroidism and ophthalmopathy. Via MiXCR, TCRdb re-called the multiplex PCR reads, giving one row per CDR3 protein. The repertoire holds 200,000 to 300,000 distinct CDR3 sequences, with approximately 25% as singletons. Sequenced material: blood. The receptors originated from a woman in her 40s with Graves' ophthalmopathy. Each CDR3 is given with its conserved first and last residue. The D gene is left open where the match is weak. The size of a clone is reported for some rows only, either as once, few or many, or as a class for expanded clones.

j_call: TRBJ2-7; d_call: .; v_call: TRBV4-1; clone_size: few; cdr3_aa: CASSQEESSYEQYF; cdr3_nt: TGCGCCAGCAGCCAAGAGGAGAGCTCCTACGAGCAGTACTTC
j_call: TRBJ2-2; d_call: TRBD2; v_call: TRBV7-6; clone_size: many; cdr3_aa: CASSFLAGVDTGELFF; cdr3_nt: TGTGCCAGCAGTTTCCTAGCGGGAGTTGACACCGGGGAGCTGTTTTTT
j_call: TRBJ2-6; d_call: TRBD1; v_call: TRBV11-1; clone_size: many; cdr3_aa: CASSLGQSLSGANVLTF; cdr3_nt: TGTGCCAGCAGCTTGGGACAGTCCCTCTCTGGGGCCAACGTCCTGACTTTC
j_call: TRBJ2-2; d_call: TRBD2; v_call: TRBV20-1; clone_size: many; cdr3_aa: CSASRVGRMAGELFF; cdr3_nt: TGCAGTGCTAGTAGGGTCGGGAGGATGGCCGGGGAGCTGTTTTTT
j_call: TRBJ1-2; d_call: .; v_call: TRBV5-6; clone_size: many; cdr3_aa: CASSPKRWNYGYTF; cdr3_nt: TGTGCCAGCAGCCCGAAGAGGTGGAACTATGGCTACACCTTC
j_call: TRBJ1-1; d_call: .; v_call: TRBV7-6; clone_size: many; cdr3_aa: CASSLGHRNTEAFF; cdr3_nt: TGTGCCAGCAGCTTAGGACACCGGAACACTGAAGCTTTCTTT
j_call: TRBJ2-5; d_call: TRBD2; v_call: TRBV27; clone_size: few; cdr3_aa: CASSYHGTSGGSYQETQYF; cdr3_nt: TGTGCCAGCAGTTATCACGGGACTAGCGGGGGGTCGTACCAAGAGACCCAGTACTTC
j_call: TRBJ2-7; d_call: .; v_call: TRBV6-5; clone_size: many; cdr3_aa: CASSYDAGAEQYF; cdr3_nt: TGTGCCAGCAGTTACGATGCGGGTGCCGAGCAGTACTTC
j_call: TRBJ2-7; d_call: TRBD1; v_call: TRBV7-3; clone_size: many; cdr3_aa: CASSSTGGYEQYF; cdr3_nt: TGTGCCAGCAGCTCGACAGGGGGATACGAGCAGTACTTC
j_call: TRBJ2-2; d_call: .; v_call: TRBV6-5; clone_size: .; cdr3_aa: CASSYLHFMVTGELFF; cdr3_nt: TGTGCCAGCAGTTACCTCCATTTTATGGTCACCGGGGAGCTGTTTTTT
j_call: TRBJ2-5; d_call: .; v_call: TRBV2; clone_size: many; cdr3_aa: CASRAGPQETQYF; cdr3_nt: TGTGCCAGCAGGGCAGGCCCTCAAGAGACCCAGTACTTC
j_call: TRBJ1-5; d_call: .; v_call: TRBV5-1; clone_size: many; cdr3_aa: CASSLVGLRRTNQPQHF; cdr3_nt: TGCGCCAGCAGCTTGGTGGGACTTAGGAGGACCAATCAGCCCCAGCATTTT
j_call: TRBJ2-6; d_call: .; v_call: TRBV6-1; clone_size: many; cdr3_aa: CASGKRSGANVLTF; cdr3_nt: TGTGCCAGCGGAAAAAGGTCCGGGGCCAACGTCCTGACTTTC
j_call: TRBJ2-7; d_call: .; v_call: TRBV20-1; clone_size: many; cdr3_aa: CSARDGAATYEQYF; cdr3_nt: TGCAGTGCTAGAGATGGGGCAGCGACCTACGAGCAGTACTTC
j_call: TRBJ2-7; d_call: .; v_call: TRBV20-1; clone_size: many; cdr3_aa: CSARGGRGRVYEQYF; cdr3_nt: TGCAGTGCGAGGGGCGGCAGGGGGAGGGTCTACGAGCAGTACTTC
j_call: TRBJ2-7; d_call: .; v_call: TRBV25-1; clone_size: many; cdr3_aa: CASSDSGLYEQYF; cdr3_nt: TGTGCCAGCAGTGACTCAGGGCTTTACGAGCAGTACTTC
j_call: TRBJ2-7; d_call: TRBD1; v_call: TRBV19; clone_size: many; cdr3_aa: CASSNRDRPYEQYF; cdr3_nt: TGTGCCAGTAGTAACCGGGACAGGCCCTACGAGCAGTACTTC
j_call: TRBJ2-7; d_call: .; v_call: TRBV28; clone_size: many; cdr3_aa: CATHRGEQYF; cdr3_nt: TGTGCCACCCATAGGGGCGAGCAGTACTTC
j_call: TRBJ2-5; d_call: TRBD2; v_call: TRBV28; clone_size: many; cdr3_aa: CASSLPGLAGGQGETQYF; cdr3_nt: TGTGCCAGCAGTTTACCGGGACTAGCGGGAGGGCAGGGGGAGACCCAGTACTTC
j_call: TRBJ1-1; d_call: .; v_call: TRBV6-5; clone_size: many; cdr3_aa: CASRSQGATEAFF; cdr3_nt: TGTGCCAGCAGATCACAGGGAGCCACTGAAGCTTTCTTT
j_call: TRBJ2-3; d_call: TRBD2; v_call: TRBV13; clone_size: many; cdr3_aa: CASSLLAAHTDTQYF; cdr3_nt: TGTGCCAGCAGCTTACTAGCGGCCCACACAGATACGCAGTATTTT
j_call: TRBJ1-2; d_call: .; v_call: TRBV12-3/TRBV12-4; clone_size: many; cdr3_aa: CASSFIGRSYGYTF; cdr3_nt: TGTGCCAGCAGTTTTATCGGCAGGAGCTATGGCTACACCTTC
j_call: TRBJ1-1; d_call: .; v_call: TRBV11-2; clone_size: many; cdr3_aa: CASSFRGMNTEAFF; cdr3_nt: TGTGCCAGCAGCTTTAGGGGGATGAACACTGAAGCTTTCTTT
j_call: TRBJ2-1; d_call: TRBD2; v_call: TRBV2; clone_size: many; cdr3_aa: CASSKTGTSTSNEQFF; cdr3_nt: TGTGCCAGCAGTAAAACCGGGACTAGCACAAGCAATGAGCAGTTCTTC
j_call: TRBJ2-2; d_call: TRBD2; v_call: TRBV30; clone_size: many; cdr3_aa: CAWGTSGRTGELFF; cdr3_nt: TGTGCCTGGGGGACTAGCGGGAGAACCGGGGAGCTGTTTTTT
j_call: TRBJ2-6; d_call: TRBD1; v_call: TRBV19; clone_size: many; cdr3_aa: CASSDRAGANVLTF; cdr3_nt: TGTGCCAGTAGCGACAGGGCTGGGGCCAACGTCCTGACTTTC